A single sample gave rise to the 14 T cell receptor beta chains below, sequenced in a study of blood T cell repertoires in COVID-19. Produced via immunoSEQ multiplex PCR; TCRdb's table is partial and in-frame only. This table holds about 120,000 clones, roughly 89% found once. Sequencing was performed on peripheral blood. The origin of the receptors is a woman aged 45 to 65 with acute or convalescent COVID-19.

This clone appeared a few times. The V call is TRBV2, the J call TRBJ1-1, with 7 bases that match TRBD1. CDR3 length equals 14 residues. CDR1 and CDR2 (germline): SNHLY, FYNNEI. The junction had 6 bases not matched to a gene; V was cut back by 7 bases and J by 1 base. The CDR3 sequence: CASKGTARNTEAFF. CDR3 DNA: TGTGCCAGCAAGGGGACAGCCAGGAACACTGAAGCTTTCTTT. The variable domain in full, with the rest retrieved from reference TRBV2 and TRBJ1-1, is EPEVTQTPSHQVTQMGQEVILRCVPISNHLYFYWYRQILGQKVEFLVSFYNNEISEKSEIFDDQFSVERPDGSNFTLKIRSTKLEDSAMYFCASKGTARNTEAFFGQGTRLTVV.

The rearrangement uses TRBV30 and TRBJ2-5; TRBD1 matches at 8 bases. Germline CDR1 reads GTSNPN; CDR2 reads SVGIG (reference sequence). J gave up 4 bases and V 8 bases, and 9 bases lay outside the gene matches. The CDR3 extends over 13 amino acids. CDR3 sequence (DNA): TGTGCCAGCGCATTCGGACAGGGAGAGACCCAGTACTTC. This encodes CASAFGQGETQYF.

The J gene is TRBJ2-2, the V gene TRBV7-9; 7 bases are a match to TRBD1. The CDR3 totals 11 residues. Germline CDR1 is SEHNR and CDR2 is FQNEAQ (reference sequence). V was pared by 5 bases and J by 13 bases, with 4 bases of the junction left unmatched. CDR3 sequence reads: CASSQRQGLFF. As DNA, the CDR3 is TGTGCCAGCAGCCAAAGACAGGGGCTGTTTTTT.

The chain employs TRBV12-3 or TRBV12-4 and TRBJ1-3; no firm D call. V shed 3 bases and J shed 8 bases, with 5 bases lying between them. The CDR3 runs 11 residues. The CDR3 sequence: CASSFVDTIYF. Here the CDR3 DNA reads TGTGCCAGCAGTTTTGTAGACACCATATATTTT.

This chain joins TRBV7-2 and TRBJ2-7, with 10 bases that match TRBD2. CDR3 length equals 15 residues. The J segment lost 6 bases and the V segment lost 3 bases, leaving 8 bases of the junction unmatched. CDR1 and CDR2 (germline): SGHTA, FQGNSA. The CDR3 coding sequence is TGTGCCAGCAGCTTTAGCAGCGGGAGGGCCGCCGAGCAGTACTTC. It is translated as CASSFSSGRAAEQYF. The full variable domain, rest sourced from reference TRBV7-2 and TRBJ2-7, is GAGVSQSPSNKVTEKGKDVELRCDPISGHTALYWYRQSLGQGLEFLIYFQGNSAPDKSGLPSDRFSAERTGGSVSTLTIQRTQQEDSAVYLCASSFSSGRAAEQYFGPGTRLTVT.

This clone was seen just once. This chain joins TRBV7-2 and TRBJ2-3; TRBD2 agrees at 8 bases. V trimming: 0 bases; J trimming: 1 base; junction bases outside the gene matches: 6. Germline-derived CDR1 and CDR2 are SGHTA and FQGNSA. This CDR3 is 17 amino acids long. CDR3 in DNA: TGTGCCAGCAGCTTAGCTCGGGCGGGGGGCGGCACAGATACGCAGTATTTT. Its protein product is CASSLARAGGGTDTQYF.

J is TRBJ1-6 and V is TRBV7-8, with 9 bases lining up with TRBD1. Trimming cost V 5 bases and J 6 bases; bases outside gene matches: 2. Germline CDR1 is SGHVS and CDR2 is FQNEAQ. The CDR3 spans 14 residues. CDR3 nucleotides: TGTGCCAGCAGCCGGGACAGGGCTAATTCACCCCTCCACTTT. Protein: CASSRDRANSPLHF.

The genes are TRBV5-1 and TRBJ2-6; 8 bases line up with TRBD1. Germline V lookup: CDR1 SGHRS, CDR2 YFSETQ. This CDR3 is built from 15 residues. V trimming: 3 bases; J trimming: 2 bases; junction bases outside the gene matches: 1. CDR3 residues: CASSWTGTGANVLTF. The CDR3 nucleotides read TGCGCCAGCAGCTGGACAGGGACTGGGGCCAACGTCCTGACTTTC.

The chain has TRBV2 and TRBJ1-4; 7 bases match TRBD1. Germline V gene data show CDR1 as SNHLY and CDR2 as FYNNEI. CDR3 length: 13 residues. With 6 bases clipped from V and 5 bases from J, the junction kept 3 bases outside the gene matches. The CDR3 loop reads CASRDRRNEKLFF. As DNA, the CDR3 is TGTGCCAGCAGGGACAGGAGAAATGAAAAACTGTTTTTT. The variable domain in full, with the rest retrieved from reference TRBV2 and TRBJ1-4, is EPEVTQTPSHQVTQMGQEVILRCVPISNHLYFYWYRQILGQKVEFLVSFYNNEISEKSEIFDDQFSVERPDGSNFTLKIRSTKLEDSAMYFCASRDRRNEKLFFGSGTQLSVL.

V is TRBV29-1 and J is TRBJ1-1, with TRBD1 matching over 8 bases. The CDR3 is 13 residues long. Germline CDR1 reads SQVTM; CDR2 reads ANQGSEA. The J segment lost 4 bases and the V segment lost 8 bases, leaving 9 bases of the junction unmatched. CDR3 bases: TGCAGCATCGGGACAGGTGTCGCCACTGAAGCTTTCTTT. It is translated as CSIGTGVATEAFF.

The chain employs TRBV18 and TRBJ2-1; the D is unclear. Trimming pared 3 bases from V and 3 bases from J, leaving 6 bases between. Germline-derived CDR1 and CDR2 are KGHSH and LQKENI. The length of the CDR3 is 13 residues. The CDR3: CASSPPSYNEQFF. The CDR3 nucleotides are TGTGCCAGCTCACCCCCCAGCTACAATGAGCAGTTCTTC.

The rearrangement links TRBV3-1 (or the pseudogene TRBV3-2) to TRBJ1-2, with 8 bases lining up with TRBD1. The CDR3 is 17 residues long. The trim removed 1 base at V and 4 bases at J, leaving 11 bases unmatched. CDR1 and CDR2 from the germline V gene are LGHDT and YNNKEL (reference sequence). This CDR3 reads CASSQALGTGRGYGYTF. The CDR3 bases are TGTGCCAGCAGCCAAGCTCTCGGGACAGGTCGAGGCTATGGCTACACCTTC.

The chain joins TRBV10-3 to TRBJ2-2; TRBD2 matches at 10 bases. Germline values: CDR1 ENHRY, CDR2 SYGVKD. After removal of 10 bases from V and 6 bases from J, the junction contained 5 bases not matched to a gene. The CDR3 length is 13 residues. The CDR3 region has the DNA TGTGCCACCGAGCGGGAGGGGGCCGGGGAGCTGTTTTTT. It codes for CATEREGAGELFF.

This clone appeared once. The chain carries TRBV5-8 and TRBJ2-2; D may be TRBD2 (6 bases). CDR1 and CDR2 from the germline V gene are SGHTS and YDEGEE. Trimming left V 4 bases short and J 2 bases short, with 12 bases between. CDR3 size: 15 residues. CDR3 residues: CASSAGRPNTGELFF. The DNA for the CDR3 is TGTGCCAGCAGCGCGGGGCGCCCCAACACCGGGGAGCTGTTTTTT.